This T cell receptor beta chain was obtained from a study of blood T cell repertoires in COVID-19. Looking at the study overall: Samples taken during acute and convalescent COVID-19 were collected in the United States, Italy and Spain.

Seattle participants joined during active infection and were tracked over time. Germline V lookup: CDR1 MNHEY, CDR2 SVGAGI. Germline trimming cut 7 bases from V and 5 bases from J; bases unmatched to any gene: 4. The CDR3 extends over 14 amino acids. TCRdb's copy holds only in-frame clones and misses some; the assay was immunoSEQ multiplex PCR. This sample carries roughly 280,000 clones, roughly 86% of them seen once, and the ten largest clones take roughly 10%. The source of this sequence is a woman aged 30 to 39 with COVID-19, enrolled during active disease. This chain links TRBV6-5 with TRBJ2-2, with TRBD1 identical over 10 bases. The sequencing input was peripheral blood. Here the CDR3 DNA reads TGTGCCAGCATTAGGACAGGGGGAACCGGGGAGCTGTTTTTT. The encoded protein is CASIRTGGTGELFF.